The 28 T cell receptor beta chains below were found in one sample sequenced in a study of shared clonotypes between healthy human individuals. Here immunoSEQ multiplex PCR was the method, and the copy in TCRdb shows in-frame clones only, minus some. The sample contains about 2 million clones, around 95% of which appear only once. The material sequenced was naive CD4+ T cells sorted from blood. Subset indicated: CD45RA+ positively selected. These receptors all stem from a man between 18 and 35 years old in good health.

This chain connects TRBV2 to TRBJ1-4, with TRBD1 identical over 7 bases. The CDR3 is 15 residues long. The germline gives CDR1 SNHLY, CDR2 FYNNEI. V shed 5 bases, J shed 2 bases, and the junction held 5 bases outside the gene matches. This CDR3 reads CASSLRQGTNEKLFF. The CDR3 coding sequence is TGTGCCAGCAGTTTAAGACAGGGCACTAATGAAAAACTGTTTTTT.

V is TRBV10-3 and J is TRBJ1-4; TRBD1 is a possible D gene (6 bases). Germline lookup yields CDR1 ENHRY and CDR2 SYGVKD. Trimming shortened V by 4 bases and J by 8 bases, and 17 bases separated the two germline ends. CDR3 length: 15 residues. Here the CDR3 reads CAISGGPGAKEKLFF. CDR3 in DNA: TGTGCCATCAGTGGGGGCCCAGGGGCGAAGGAAAAACTGTTTTTT.

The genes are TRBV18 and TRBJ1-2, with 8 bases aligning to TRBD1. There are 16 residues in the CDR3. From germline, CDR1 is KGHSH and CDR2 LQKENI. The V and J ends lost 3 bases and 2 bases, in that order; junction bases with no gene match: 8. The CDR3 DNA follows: TGTGCCAGCTCACCTCTCGGGGACAGGCTAAACTATGGCTACACCTTC. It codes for CASSPLGDRLNYGYTF.

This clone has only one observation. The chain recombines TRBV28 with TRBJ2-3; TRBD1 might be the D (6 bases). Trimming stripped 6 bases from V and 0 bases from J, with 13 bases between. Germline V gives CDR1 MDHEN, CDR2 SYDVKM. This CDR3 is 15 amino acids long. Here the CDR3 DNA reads TGTGCCAGCAGCACCCGGACAGAGAGCACAGATACGCAGTATTTT. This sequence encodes CASSTRTESTDTQYF.

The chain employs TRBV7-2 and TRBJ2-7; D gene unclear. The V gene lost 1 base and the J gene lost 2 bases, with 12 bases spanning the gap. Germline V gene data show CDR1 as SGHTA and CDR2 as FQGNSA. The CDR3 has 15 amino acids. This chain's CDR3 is CASSLGSSYTYEQYF. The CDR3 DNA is TGTGCCAGCAGCTTAGGAAGTAGCTACACCTACGAGCAGTACTTC. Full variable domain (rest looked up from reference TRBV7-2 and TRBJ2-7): GAGVSQSPSNKVTEKGKDVELRCDPISGHTALYWYRQSLGQGLEFLIYFQGNSAPDKSGLPSDRFSAERTGGSVSTLTIQRTQQEDSAVYLCASSLGSSYTYEQYFGPGTRLTVT.

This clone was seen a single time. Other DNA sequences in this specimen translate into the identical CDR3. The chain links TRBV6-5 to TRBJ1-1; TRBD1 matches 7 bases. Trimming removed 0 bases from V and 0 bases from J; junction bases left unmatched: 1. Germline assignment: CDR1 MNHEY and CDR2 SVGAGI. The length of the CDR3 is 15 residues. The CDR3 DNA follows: TGTGCCAGCAGTTACTCGGGACAGATGAACACTGAAGCTTTCTTT. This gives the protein CASSYSGQMNTEAFF.

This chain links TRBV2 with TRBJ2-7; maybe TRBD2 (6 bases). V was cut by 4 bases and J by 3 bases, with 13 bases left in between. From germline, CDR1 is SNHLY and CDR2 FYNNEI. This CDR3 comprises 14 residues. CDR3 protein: CASSGGVLVYEQYF. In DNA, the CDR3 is TGTGCCAGCAGTGGGGGGGTACTGGTCTACGAGCAGTACTTC.

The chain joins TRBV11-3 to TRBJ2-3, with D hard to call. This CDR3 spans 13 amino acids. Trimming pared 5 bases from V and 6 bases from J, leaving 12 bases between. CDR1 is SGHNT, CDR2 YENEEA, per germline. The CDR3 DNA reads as TGTGCCAGCAGCCAAAAGGGTCCGGATACGCAGTATTTT. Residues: CASSQKGPDTQYF.

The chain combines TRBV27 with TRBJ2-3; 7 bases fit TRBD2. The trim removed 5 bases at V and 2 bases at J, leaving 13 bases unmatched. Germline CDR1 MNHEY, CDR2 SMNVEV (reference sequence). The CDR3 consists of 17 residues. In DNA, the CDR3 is TGTGCCAGCAGTCCTCCCCCGACTAGCCGGATCACAGATACGCAGTATTTT. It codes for CASSPPPTSRITDTQYF.

Here the CDR3 DNA reads TGTGCCAGCAGTGAGGAGGGGCAGACCCAGTACTTC. This codes for CASSEEGQTQYF. J is TRBJ2-5 and V is TRBV2, with a tentative D call TRBD2 (6 bases). The CDR3 consists of 12 residues. Germline loops: CDR1 SNHLY, CDR2 FYNNEI. The germline V and J ends were trimmed by 3 bases and 6 bases, with 8 bases remaining between them.

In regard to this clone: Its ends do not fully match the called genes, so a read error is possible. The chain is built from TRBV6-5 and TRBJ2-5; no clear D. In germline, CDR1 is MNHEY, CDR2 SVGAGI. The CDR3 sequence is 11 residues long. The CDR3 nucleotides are TGTGCCAGCAGGTACTACGGGACCCAGTACTTC. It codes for CASRYYGTQYF.

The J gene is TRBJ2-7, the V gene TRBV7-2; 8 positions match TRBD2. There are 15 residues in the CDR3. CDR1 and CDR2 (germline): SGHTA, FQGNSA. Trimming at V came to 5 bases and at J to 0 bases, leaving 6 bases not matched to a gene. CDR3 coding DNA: TGTGCCAGCAGCCTAGGGACTAGATACTCCTACGAGCAGTACTTC. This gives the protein CASSLGTRYSYEQYF.

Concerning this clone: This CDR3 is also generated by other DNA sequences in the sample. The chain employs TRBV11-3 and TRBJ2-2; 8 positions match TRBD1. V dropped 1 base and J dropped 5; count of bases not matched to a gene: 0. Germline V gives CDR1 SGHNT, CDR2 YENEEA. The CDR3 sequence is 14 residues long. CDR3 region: CASSLGQGTGELFF. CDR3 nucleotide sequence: TGTGCCAGCAGCTTAGGACAGGGGACCGGGGAGCTGTTTTTT.

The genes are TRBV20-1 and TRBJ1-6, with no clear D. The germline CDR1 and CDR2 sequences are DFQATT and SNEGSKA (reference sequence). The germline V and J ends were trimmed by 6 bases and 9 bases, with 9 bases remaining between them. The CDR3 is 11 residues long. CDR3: CSAKGGSPLHF. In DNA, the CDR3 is TGCAGTGCAAAAGGCGGTTCACCCCTCCACTTT.

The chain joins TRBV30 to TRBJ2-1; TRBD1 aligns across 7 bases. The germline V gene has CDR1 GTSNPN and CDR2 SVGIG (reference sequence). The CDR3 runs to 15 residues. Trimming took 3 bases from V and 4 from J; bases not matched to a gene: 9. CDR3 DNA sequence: TGTGCCTGGAGAACGACAGGGTCCCCTTACAATGAGCAGTTCTTC. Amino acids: CAWRTTGSPYNEQFF.

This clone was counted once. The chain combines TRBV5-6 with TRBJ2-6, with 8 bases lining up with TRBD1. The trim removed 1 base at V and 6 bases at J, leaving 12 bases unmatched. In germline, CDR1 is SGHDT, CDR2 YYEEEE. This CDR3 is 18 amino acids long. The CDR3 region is CASSLWDIRGREANVLTF. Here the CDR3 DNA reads TGTGCCAGCAGCTTGTGGGACATCAGGGGGCGGGAGGCCAACGTCCTGACTTTC.

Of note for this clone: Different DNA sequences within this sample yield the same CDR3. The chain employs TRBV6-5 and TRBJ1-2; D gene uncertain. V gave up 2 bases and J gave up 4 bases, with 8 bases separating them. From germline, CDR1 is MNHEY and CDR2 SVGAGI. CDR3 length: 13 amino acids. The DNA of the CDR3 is TGTGCCAGCAGTTACGGGGAGCTCTATGGCTACACCTTC. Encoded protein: CASSYGELYGYTF.

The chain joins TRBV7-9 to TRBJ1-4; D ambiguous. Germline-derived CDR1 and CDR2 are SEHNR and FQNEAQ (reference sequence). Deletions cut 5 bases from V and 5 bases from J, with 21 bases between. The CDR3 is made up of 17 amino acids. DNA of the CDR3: TGTGCCAGCAGCCCTTTCGGATCGGGAGTTGGAAATGAAAAACTGTTTTTT. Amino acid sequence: CASSPFGSGVGNEKLFF. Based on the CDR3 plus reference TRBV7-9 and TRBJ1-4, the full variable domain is DTGVSQNPRHKITKRGQNVTFRCDPISEHNRLYWYRQTLGQGPEFLTYFQNEAQLEKSRLLSDRFSAERPKGSFSTLEIQRTEQGDSAMYLCASSPFGSGVGNEKLFFGSGTQLSVL.

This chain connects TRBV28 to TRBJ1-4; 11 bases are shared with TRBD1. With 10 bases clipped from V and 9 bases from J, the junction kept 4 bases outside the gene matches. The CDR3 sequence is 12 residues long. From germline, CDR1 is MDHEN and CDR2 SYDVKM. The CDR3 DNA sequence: TGTGCCATCCGGACAGGGGGCCAAAAACTGTTTTTT. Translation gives CAIRTGGQKLFF.

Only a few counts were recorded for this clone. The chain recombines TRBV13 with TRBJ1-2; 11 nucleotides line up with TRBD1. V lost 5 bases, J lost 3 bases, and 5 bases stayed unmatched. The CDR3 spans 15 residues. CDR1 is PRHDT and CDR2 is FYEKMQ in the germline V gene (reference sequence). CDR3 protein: CASSRTGGIYYGYTF. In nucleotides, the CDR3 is TGTGCCAGCAGCCGGACAGGGGGCATTTACTATGGCTACACCTTC.

CDR3 loop: CASIRATEAFF. As DNA, the CDR3 is TGTGCCAGCATTAGGGCCACTGAAGCTTTCTTT. The chain uses TRBV25-1 and TRBJ1-1, with D unclear. V was shortened by 7 bases and J by 4 bases, with 7 bases between the two germline ends. CDR3 length: 11 residues. Germline-derived CDR1 and CDR2 are MGHDK and SYGVNS.

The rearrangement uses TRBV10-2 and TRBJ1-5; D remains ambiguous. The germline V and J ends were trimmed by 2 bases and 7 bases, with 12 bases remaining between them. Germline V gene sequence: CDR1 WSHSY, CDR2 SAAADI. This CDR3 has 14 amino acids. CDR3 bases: TGCGCCAGCAGTGAGGCCCTGTCCGGGCAGCCCCAGCATTTT. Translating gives CASSEALSGQPQHF.

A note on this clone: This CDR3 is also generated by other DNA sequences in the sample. The CDR3 bases are TGTGCCAGCAGGGCTCTCGGCGAGCAGTACTTC. As protein: CASRALGEQYF. This chain uses TRBV2 with TRBJ2-7; the D is unclear. The CDR3 has 11 amino acids. The V gene lost 6 bases and the J gene lost 6 bases, with 9 bases spanning the gap. Germline values: CDR1 SNHLY, CDR2 FYNNEI.

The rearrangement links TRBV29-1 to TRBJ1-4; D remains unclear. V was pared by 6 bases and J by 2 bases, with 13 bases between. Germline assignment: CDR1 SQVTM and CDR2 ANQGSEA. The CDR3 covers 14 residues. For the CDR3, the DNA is TGCAGCGTCCGGGGATTTGCGACTAATGAAAAACTGTTTTTT. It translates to CSVRGFATNEKLFF. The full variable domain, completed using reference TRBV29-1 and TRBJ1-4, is SAVISQKPSRDICQRGTSLTIQCQVDSQVTMMFWYRQQPGQSLTLIATANQGSEATYESGFVIDKFPISRPNLTFSTLTVSNMSPEDSSIYLCSVRGFATNEKLFFGSGTQLSVL.

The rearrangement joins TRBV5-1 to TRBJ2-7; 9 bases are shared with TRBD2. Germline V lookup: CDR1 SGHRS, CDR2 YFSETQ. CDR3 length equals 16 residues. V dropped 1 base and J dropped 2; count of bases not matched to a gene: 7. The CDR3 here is CASSLYFSSGTYEQYF. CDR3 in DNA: TGCGCCAGCAGCTTGTATTTTTCTAGCGGGACCTACGAGCAGTACTTC.

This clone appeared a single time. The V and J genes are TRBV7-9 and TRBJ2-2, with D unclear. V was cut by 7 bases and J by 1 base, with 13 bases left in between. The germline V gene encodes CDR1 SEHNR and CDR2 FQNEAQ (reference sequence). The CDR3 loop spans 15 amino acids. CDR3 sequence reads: CASIPRRQNTGELFF. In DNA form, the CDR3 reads TGTGCCAGCATCCCTAGACGTCAGAACACCGGGGAGCTGTTTTTT.

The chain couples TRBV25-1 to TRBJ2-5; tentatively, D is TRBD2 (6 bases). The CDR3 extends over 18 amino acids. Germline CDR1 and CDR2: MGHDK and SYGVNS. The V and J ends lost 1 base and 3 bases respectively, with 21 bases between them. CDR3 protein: CASSELRPWGVGEETQYF. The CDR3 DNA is TGTGCCAGCAGTGAATTGCGGCCCTGGGGGGTAGGGGAAGAGACCCAGTACTTC.

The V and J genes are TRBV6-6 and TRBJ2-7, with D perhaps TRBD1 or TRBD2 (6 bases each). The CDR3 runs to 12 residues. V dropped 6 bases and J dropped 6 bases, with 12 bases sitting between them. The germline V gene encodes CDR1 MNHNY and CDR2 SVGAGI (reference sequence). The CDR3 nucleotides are TGTGCCAGCAGGGTGGAGGGGGGCGAGCAGTACTTC. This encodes CASRVEGGEQYF.